The next 32 T cell receptor beta chains were all read from a single sample in a study of shared clonotypes between healthy human individuals. Only CD45RO-negative cells positively selected for CCR7 counted as naive CD8 cells, so terminally differentiated effector memory CD45RA+ cells were excluded. TCRdb's copy holds only in-frame clones and misses some; the assay was immunoSEQ multiplex PCR. The sample holds roughly 2,000,000 clones, about 94% seen once. Sequenced material: naive CD8+ T cells sorted from blood. These receptors originate from a man younger than 30 in good health.

The V and J genes are TRBV9 and TRBJ2-7, with a possible D match to TRBD1 (5 bases). Germline CDR1 SGDLS, CDR2 YYNGEE. V dropped 5 bases and J dropped 4 bases, with 13 bases sitting between them. The CDR3 consists of 13 residues. The CDR3 coding sequence is TGTGCCAGCAGAACAGACAGTTCTTACGAGCAGTACTTC. It specifies CASRTDSSYEQYF.

For the CDR3, the DNA is TGCAGCGTTGAAAGGGGGAAAGGGTTTCCCTACACAGATACGCAGTATTTT. Translation gives CSVERGKGFPYTDTQYF. The rearrangement links TRBV29-1 to TRBJ2-3, with D maybe TRBD1 (6 bases). The CDR3 length is 17 residues. Germline CDR1 and CDR2: SQVTM and ANQGSEA. V gave up 2 bases and J gave up 2 bases, with 20 bases separating them.

This chain links TRBV7-8 with TRBJ2-5; TRBD1 agrees at 7 bases. V was clipped by 0 bases and J by 3 bases; unmatched bases: 19. CDR1 and CDR2 from the germline V gene are SGHVS and FQNEAQ. The CDR3 covers 20 residues. The CDR3 sequence is CASSLALVQRTGIWEETQYF. CDR3 nucleotides: TGTGCCAGCAGCTTAGCCCTAGTACAGCGGACAGGAATTTGGGAAGAGACCCAGTACTTC.

The V gene is TRBV7-6, the J gene TRBJ2-1; D is perhaps TRBD2 (5 bases). CDR3 length: 15 amino acids. Trimming removed 5 bases from V and 5 bases from J, with 16 bases in between. From germline, CDR1 is SGHVS and CDR2 FNYEAQ. CDR3: CASSPALGSDNEQFF. CDR3 nucleotide sequence: TGTGCCAGCAGCCCCGCGTTGGGGAGCGACAATGAGCAGTTCTTC.

Written as DNA, the CDR3 is TGTGCCAGCCTCTCCTACGAGCAGTACTTC. As protein: CASLSYEQYF. V gene TRBV2 combines with J gene TRBJ2-7; no firm D call. CDR1 SNHLY and CDR2 FYNNEI come from the germline V gene. CDR3 size: 10 residues. V gave up 8 bases and J gave up 0 bases, with 2 bases separating them. Full variable domain (outside the CDR3, taken from reference TRBV2 and TRBJ2-7): EPEVTQTPSHQVTQMGQEVILRCVPISNHLYFYWYRQILGQKVEFLVSFYNNEISEKSEIFDDQFSVERPDGSNFTLKIRSTKLEDSAMYFCASLSYEQYFGPGTRLTVT.

This clone was recorded a few times. At one boundary the junction diverges from the germline segment, which might be a read error. The J gene is TRBJ1-2, the V gene TRBV19, with D perhaps matching TRBD1 (6 bases). The germline CDR1 and CDR2 sequences are LNHDA and SQIVND (reference sequence). CDR3 length: 14 amino acids. The CDR3 DNA follows: TGTGCCAGTAGTATATTGGCGGGGGGCTATGGTTACACCTTC. Its protein is CASSILAGGYGYTF.

This rearrangement joins TRBV5-4 to TRBJ1-1; 8 bases are a match to TRBD1. Per the germline V gene, CDR1 is SGHNT and CDR2 is YYREEE (reference sequence). The CDR3 spans 15 residues. V lost 0 bases and J lost 3; bases outside the gene matches: 4. CDR3 protein: CASSLGGQGYTEAFF. The CDR3, as DNA: TGTGCCAGCAGCTTGGGCGGACAGGGTTACACTGAAGCTTTCTTT.

A single count supports this clone. The V gene is TRBV19, the J gene TRBJ1-1, with a possible D match to TRBD1 (5 bases). Trimming removed 0 bases from V and 4 bases from J, with 12 bases in between. There are 15 residues in the CDR3. Germline V gene sequence: CDR1 LNHDA, CDR2 SQIVND (reference sequence). The CDR3 region has the DNA TGTGCCAGTAGTATAGACCGAGGGGTAAGCACTGAAGCTTTCTTT. Translating it yields CASSIDRGVSTEAFF. The full variable domain, rest sourced from reference TRBV19 and TRBJ1-1, is DGGITQSPKYLFRKEGQNVTLSCEQNLNHDAMYWYRQDPGQGLRLIYYSQIVNDFQKGDIAEGYSVSREKKESFPLTVTSAQKNPTAFYLCASSIDRGVSTEAFFGQGTRLTVV.

The chain employs TRBV6-4 and TRBJ2-2, with D unclear. V was trimmed by 5 bases and J by 5 bases, leaving 6 bases between them. Germline lookup yields CDR1 MRHNA and CDR2 SNTAGT. CDR3 length equals 12 residues. The CDR3 here is CASSPGTGELFF. CDR3 DNA: TGTGCCAGCAGTCCAGGAACCGGGGAGCTGTTTTTT.

As to this clone: This same CDR3 is encoded by further DNA sequences in the sample. The CDR3, as DNA: TGTGCCAGCAGCGTACTGGGGGGTAACACCGGGGAGCTGTTTTTT. Amino acid sequence: CASSVLGGNTGELFF. The V gene is TRBV9, the J gene TRBJ2-2; a possible D gene is TRBD2 (6 bases). CDR1 and CDR2 (germline): SGDLS, YYNGEE. The CDR3 totals 15 residues. The V end lost 1 base, the J end lost 2 bases, and 9 bases lay between the germline ends.

The V gene is TRBV30, the J gene TRBJ2-3; perhaps TRBD1 as D (6 bases). The CDR3 consists of 16 residues. The germline V gene encodes CDR1 GTSNPN and CDR2 SVGIG (reference sequence). Trimming took 0 bases from V and 2 from J, leaving 15 bases between them. Here the CDR3 reads CAWSVSPGVHTDTQYF. The CDR3 region has the DNA TGTGCCTGGAGTGTATCTCCAGGGGTCCACACAGATACGCAGTATTTT.

The V gene is TRBV29-1, the J gene TRBJ1-1, with D possibly TRBD1 on 5 matching bases. Germline V lookup: CDR1 SQVTM, CDR2 ANQGSEA. CDR3 size: 16 residues. Trimming cost V 3 bases and J 0 bases, with 17 bases left between them. In DNA form, the CDR3 reads TGCAGCGTTGAGTCTGCCAGGGAGGGTGTGAACACTGAAGCTTTCTTT. This gives the protein CSVESAREGVNTEAFF.

This clone appeared once. In DNA, the CDR3 is TGTGCCAGCACCCCGAGACCCGGGACCACTGAAGCTTTCTTT. It yields the protein CASTPRPGTTEAFF. The V and J genes are TRBV27 and TRBJ1-1, with TRBD1 as a possible D gene (5 bases). V was pared by 7 bases and J by 4 bases, with 16 bases between. Germline V lookup: CDR1 MNHEY, CDR2 SMNVEV (reference sequence). The CDR3 has 14 amino acids.

This clone was counted once. In nucleotides, the CDR3 is TGCGCCAGCAGCCAGACAGCCGAAAGATCCTATGGCTACACCTTC. It is translated as CASSQTAERSYGYTF. The chain couples TRBV4-1 to TRBJ1-2, with TRBD1 as a possible D gene (5 bases). CDR3 length equals 15 residues. The germline gives CDR1 MGHRA, CDR2 YSYEKL. V was pared by 3 bases and J by 4 bases, with 15 bases between.

Worth noting for this clone: The same CDR3 can be traced to other DNA sequences in this sample. The gene calls are TRBV7-9 and TRBJ1-1; D gene unclear. This CDR3 contains 15 residues. Germline CDR1 reads SEHNR; CDR2 reads FQNEAQ (reference sequence). V gave up 0 bases and J gave up 1 base, with 9 bases separating them. The CDR3 here is CASSLAQGRNTEAFF. Here the CDR3 DNA reads TGTGCCAGCAGCTTAGCGCAAGGGCGGAACACTGAAGCTTTCTTT.

The rearrangement joins TRBV15 to TRBJ2-7; 10 bases align to TRBD2. CDR3 length: 15 residues. With V trimmed by 2 bases and J by 2 bases, 3 bases remained unmatched. Germline V lookup: CDR1 LNHNV, CDR2 YYDKDF (reference sequence). The CDR3 region is CATSRRTSGAYEQYF. The CDR3, as DNA: TGTGCCACCAGCAGAAGGACTAGCGGTGCCTACGAGCAGTACTTC.

The chain uses TRBV4-1 and TRBJ2-7, with D possibly being TRBD1 (6 bases). CDR1 and CDR2 from the germline V gene are MGHRA and YSYEKL. V lost 2 bases and J 0 bases, leaving 14 bases between the germline ends. This CDR3 spans 16 amino acids. DNA of the CDR3: TGCGCCAGCAGCCAAACAGGGATACCGAGCTCCTACGAGCAGTACTTC. It translates to CASSQTGIPSSYEQYF.

This chain uses TRBV4-1 with TRBJ2-3, with D possibly TRBD1 on 6 matching bases. The CDR3 has 17 amino acids. With 4 bases removed from V and 2 bases from J, the gap between germline ends came to 19 bases. CDR1 is MGHRA, CDR2 YSYEKL, per germline. CDR3 in DNA: TGCGCCAGCAGCCTACCTGCAGGGACACTATCCACAGATACGCAGTATTTT. Residues: CASSLPAGTLSTDTQYF.

This clone was seen once. The chain links TRBV6-5 to TRBJ2-1; no firm D call. The CDR3 extends over 13 amino acids. V was cut by 7 bases and J by 1 base, with 8 bases left in between. Germline V CDR1 and CDR2: MNHEY, SVGAGI. The DNA for the CDR3 is TGTGCCAGCAACGGAGATTCCTACAATGAGCAGTTCTTC. As protein: CASNGDSYNEQFF.

This chain links TRBV10-3 with TRBJ2-7; D call uncertain. The germline gives CDR1 ENHRY, CDR2 SYGVKD. V lost 7 bases to trimming and J lost 3 bases, with 13 bases between them. This CDR3 region has 13 residues. This CDR3 reads CAITPNPLYEQYF. Written as DNA, the CDR3 is TGTGCCATCACCCCCAACCCCCTCTACGAGCAGTACTTC.

This chain links TRBV16 with TRBJ2-7, with 9 nucleotides matching TRBD1. V lost 5 bases to trimming and J lost 3 bases; unmatched junction nucleotides: 5. This CDR3 has 14 amino acids. CDR1 KGHSY and CDR2 FQNENV come from the germline V gene. The chain's CDR3 is CASSYTGGIYEQYF. In DNA form, the CDR3 reads TGTGCCAGCAGCTATACAGGGGGCATCTACGAGCAGTACTTC.

The chain recombines TRBV6-1 with TRBJ2-5; D ambiguous. CDR1 and CDR2 from the germline V gene are MNHNS and SASEGT. CDR3 length: 15 amino acids. Trimming stripped 1 base from V and 2 bases from J, with 11 bases between. The CDR3 DNA reads TGTGCCAGCAGTGAAGGCGGCAGACAACAAGAGACCCAGTACTTC. Amino acid sequence: CASSEGGRQQETQYF.

This clone was recorded only once. The CDR3 protein is CASSYEGPSIDTIYF. CDR3 DNA sequence: TGTGCCAGCAGTTACGAGGGTCCCAGTATCGACACCATATATTTT. The chain employs TRBV6-6 and TRBJ1-3; no clear D. This CDR3 spans 15 amino acids. The V end was cut by 2 bases, the J end by 8 bases, with 16 bases between. Per the germline V gene, CDR1 is MNHNY and CDR2 is SVGAGI (reference sequence).

In regard to this clone: This CDR3 is also generated by other DNA sequences in the sample. The chain carries TRBV2 and TRBJ2-7; no definite D call. This CDR3 is 12 amino acids long. Germline CDR1 and CDR2: SNHLY and FYNNEI. V lost 4 bases, J lost 0 bases, and 4 bases lay in between. CDR3 loop: CASSGDSYEQYF. The CDR3 DNA sequence: TGTGCCAGCAGTGGAGACTCCTACGAGCAGTACTTC.

The rearrangement uses TRBV6-1 and TRBJ2-7; no definite D call. Germline loops: CDR1 MNHNS, CDR2 SASEGT. CDR3 size: 13 residues. With 2 bases removed from V and 4 bases from J, the gap between germline ends came to 9 bases. The DNA of the CDR3 is TGTGCCAGCAGTGAACCTCGCGGTTACGAGCAGTACTTC. Amino acid sequence: CASSEPRGYEQYF.

This sequence joins TRBV7-9 and TRBJ2-3; possibly TRBD2 for D (6 bases). The CDR3 runs 16 residues. V lost 5 bases and J lost 2, with 17 bases in between. Germline assignment: CDR1 SEHNR and CDR2 FQNEAQ (reference sequence). CDR3 amino acids: CASSPDGSGTTDTQYF. CDR3 DNA: TGTGCCAGCAGCCCAGATGGTAGCGGAACCACAGATACGCAGTATTTT.

The rearrangement uses TRBV20-1 and TRBJ2-1; no definite D call. Germline loops: CDR1 DFQATT, CDR2 SNEGSKA (reference sequence). Trimming left V 6 bases short and J 5 bases short, with 8 bases between. The CDR3 has 11 amino acids. The CDR3 sequence: CSAPENNEQFF. For the CDR3, the DNA is TGCAGTGCACCGGAAAACAATGAGCAGTTCTTC.

This sequence joins TRBV9 and TRBJ2-7; 10 nucleotides match TRBD2. The CDR3 sequence is 15 residues long. Germline lookup yields CDR1 SGDLS and CDR2 YYNGEE. V shed 4 bases and J 9 bases; nucleotides not matched to a gene: 13. The chain's CDR3 is CASSQGTSVEFGQYF. The DNA of the CDR3 is TGTGCCAGCAGCCAGGGGACTAGCGTTGAATTTGGGCAGTACTTC. Full variable domain (missing parts from reference TRBV9 and TRBJ2-7): DSGVTQTPKHLITATGQRVTLRCSPRSGDLSVYWYQQSLDQGLQFLIQYYNGEERAKGNILERFSAQQFPDLHSELNLSSLELGDSALYFCASSQGTSVEFGQYFGPGTRLTVT.

The V and J genes are TRBV29-1 and TRBJ2-3, with D unresolved. CDR3 length: 13 amino acids. Germline values: CDR1 SQVTM, CDR2 ANQGSEA. The germline V and J ends were trimmed by 6 bases and 1 base, with 11 bases remaining between them. The CDR3 loop reads CSVPPERTDTQYF. DNA of the CDR3: TGCAGCGTACCGCCGGAGCGCACAGATACGCAGTATTTT.

A word on this clone: This specimen includes other DNA sequences encoding the same CDR3. This chain uses TRBV10-3 with TRBJ2-1; D not resolved. The CDR3 is made up of 15 amino acids. Germline V gene data show CDR1 as ENHRY and CDR2 as SYGVKD. V lost 0 bases to trimming and J lost 4 bases, with 10 bases between them. CDR3 protein: CAISESGGGYNEQFF. The CDR3 DNA sequence: TGTGCCATCAGTGAGTCAGGTGGTGGATACAATGAGCAGTTCTTC.

The chain couples TRBV25-1 to TRBJ2-1; 11 nucleotides match TRBD2. CDR1 MGHDK and CDR2 SYGVNS come from the germline V gene. Trimming removed 3 bases from V and 9 bases from J; junction bases left unmatched: 4. This CDR3 comprises 14 residues. The CDR3 sequence is CASSDLAGGIEQFF. The CDR3 bases are TGTGCCAGCAGTGATCTAGCGGGGGGAATTGAGCAGTTCTTC.

This sequence joins TRBV14 and TRBJ2-7, with no clear D. The CDR3 is 14 amino acids. Between the trimmed V and J ends, which lost 0 bases and 3 bases, there was a span of 9 bases. Germline values: CDR1 SGHDN, CDR2 FVKESK. The CDR3 sequence: CASSQDVDDYEQYF. The DNA for the CDR3 is TGTGCCAGCAGCCAAGATGTGGATGACTACGAGCAGTACTTC.